What follows are 5 T cell receptor beta chains derived from one specimen sequenced in a study of shared clonotypes between healthy human individuals. Selected positively for CCR7 and CD45RO-negative, naive CD8 cells excluded terminally differentiated effector memory CD45RA+ cells. Produced via immunoSEQ multiplex PCR; TCRdb's table is partial and in-frame only. The data show 550,000 to 750,000 clones, approximately 90% seen once. The source material was naive CD8+ T cells sorted from blood. The receptors were sampled from a man aged 25 to 45 in good health.

The chain has TRBV15 and TRBJ2-1, with D tentatively TRBD1 (5 bases). CDR3 length: 17 amino acids. Germline values: CDR1 LNHNV, CDR2 YYDKDF (reference sequence). Trimming left V 1 base short and J 1 base short, with 14 bases between. The DNA of the CDR3 is TGTGCCACCAGCAGAGGGGTAGGGGAAGAATCCTACAATGAGCAGTTCTTC. Its translation: CATSRGVGEESYNEQFF.

The table lists this clone with a few counts. Other DNA sequences in this specimen translate into the identical CDR3. The chain carries TRBV27 and TRBJ2-2; D not certain. CDR1 and CDR2 (germline): MNHEY, SMNVEV (reference sequence). Between the trimmed V and J ends, which lost 0 bases and 0 bases, there was a span of 2 bases. The length of the CDR3 is 14 residues. The CDR3 spells CASSLSPNTGELFF. CDR3 in DNA: TGTGCCAGCAGTTTATCCCCGAACACCGGGGAGCTGTTTTTT.

The chain employs TRBV14 and TRBJ2-1; 7 nucleotides agree with TRBD2. Trimming removed 0 bases from V and 5 bases from J; junction bases left unmatched: 19. CDR1 is SGHDN, CDR2 FVKESK, per germline. This CDR3 is built from 20 residues. CDR3 sequence: CASSQDGLGASGYPNNEQFF. As DNA, the CDR3 is TGTGCCAGCAGCCAAGATGGGCTAGGGGCTAGCGGATACCCGAACAATGAGCAGTTCTTC.

The chain combines TRBV28 with TRBJ1-3, with TRBD1 matching 10 bases. The CDR3 is made up of 17 amino acids. CDR1 is MDHEN, CDR2 SYDVKM, per germline. V gave up 5 bases and J gave up 0 bases; unmatched junction bases: 7. As DNA, the CDR3 is TGTGCCAGCAGTGCCCGGGACAGGGGCATCTCTGGAAACACCATATATTTT. Protein product: CASSARDRGISGNTIYF.

The genes are TRBV27 and TRBJ2-7; D is perhaps TRBD1 (6 bases). The CDR3 is 12 residues long. The germline V gene encodes CDR1 MNHEY and CDR2 SMNVEV (reference sequence). Trimming cost V 6 bases and J 3 bases, with 9 bases left between them. The CDR3 nucleotides are TGTGCCAGCAGGGACAGATTCTACGAGCAGTACTTC. Translated: CASRDRFYEQYF.